This entry is about one TCR beta chain. The antigen remains undetermined. Clones were read by immunoSEQ multiplex PCR, and TCRdb kept only the in-frame ones, dropping some. Among some 2.4 million clones, under 95% were seen once, and the ten largest hold about 0.34%. Healthy and HIV-negative, the adult donors had no recent acute infections or vaccinations. This entry belongs to a study of shared clonotypes between healthy human individuals. Overall study results and limits: The study sampled only blood, and tissue repertoires likely differ.

Sequencing was performed on naive CD4+ T cells from PBMCs. Documented subset: CD45RA+ positively selected. The receptor was isolated from a man aged 18 to 35 in good health. Some clones in this sample may be carry-over from other donors' samples.

The CDR3, as DNA: TGCGCCAGCAGCTGGCAGGGGCAAGAGACCCAGTACTTC. Translating gives CASSWQGQETQYF. The chain couples TRBV5-1 to TRBJ2-5; D might be TRBD1 (6 bases). CDR3 size: 13 residues. Between the trimmed V and J ends, which lost 3 bases and 2 bases, there was a span of 8 bases. From germline, CDR1 is SGHRS and CDR2 YFSETQ.